These T cell receptor beta chains were read from a single sample in a study of beta chain features in type 1 diabetes. Using immunoSEQ multiplex PCR, the repertoire was profiled, and TCRdb retains in-frame clones only, with some absent. Counted here are 200,000 to 250,000 clones, about 15% occurring once; the ten biggest clones make up roughly 0.019%. Sequences were obtained from naive CD4+ T cells from blood. The receptors come from a man aged 25-40 years with type 1 diabetes. Each CDR3 is given with its conserved first and last residue. D genes are given only for firm matches. Only some rows state a clone size, as once, few, many or a class for expanded clones.

d_call	v_call	j_call	clone_size	cdr3_aa	cdr3_nt
TRBD2	TRBV27	TRBJ2-7	NA	CASSWTSGYEQYF	TGTGCCAGCAGTTGGACTAGCGGCTACGAGCAGTACTTC
NA	TRBV2	TRBJ1-5	NA	CASSESGAGNQPQHF	TGTGCCAGCAGTGAAAGCGGGGCAGGCAATCAGCCCCAGCATTTT
TRBD2	TRBV7-9	TRBJ2-7	NA	CASSFLAGVGEQYF	TGTGCCAGCAGCTTTCTAGCGGGAGTGGGCGAGCAGTACTTC
NA	TRBV6-1	TRBJ2-6	NA	CASSASTYSGANVLTF	TGTGCCAGCAGTGCTTCCACCTACTCTGGGGCCAACGTCCTGACTTTC
NA	TRBV19	TRBJ1-5	NA	CASSPGLSSNQPQHF	TGTGCCAGTAGCCCAGGACTGAGTAGCAATCAGCCCCAGCATTTT
NA	TRBV10-3	TRBJ2-3	few	CAISFPSNRDPSTDTQYF	TGTGCCATCAGTTTCCCCTCTAACCGGGATCCCTCCACAGATACGCAGTATTTT
NA	TRBV7-2	TRBJ2-3	NA	CASSLAPLDTQYF	TGTGCCAGCAGCCTGGCCCCCCTAGATACGCAGTATTTT
NA	TRBV23-1	TRBJ2-7	NA	CASSQQAYEQYF	TGCGCCAGCAGTCAACAGGCCTACGAGCAGTACTTC
TRBD2	TRBV7-9	TRBJ2-1	NA	CASSFQAGAYNEQFF	TGTGCCAGCAGCTTTCAAGCGGGGGCCTACAATGAGCAGTTCTTC
NA	TRBV5-6	TRBJ2-7	few	CASSLPGTGVEDEQYF	TGTGCCAGCAGCTTACCCGGGACTGGGGTTGAGGACGAGCAGTACTTC
TRBD2	TRBV7-6	TRBJ2-1	NA	CASSPSRIAGYNEQFF	TGTGCCAGCAGCCCATCCCGGATAGCGGGTTACAATGAGCAGTTCTTC
NA	TRBV6-1	TRBJ1-2	few	CASSETDGQYLYTF	TGTGCCAGCAGTGAAACCGACGGACAGTACCTATACACCTTC
TRBD2	TRBV7-2	TRBJ2-7	NA	CASSPLSGISYEQYF	TGTGCCAGCAGCCCTCTAAGCGGGATCTCCTACGAGCAGTACTTC
TRBD1	TRBV29-1	TRBJ2-3	few	CSVDRGVPDTQYF	TGCAGCGTGGACAGGGGTGTCCCAGATACGCAGTATTTT